These 16 T cell receptor beta chains share one sample of origin, sequenced in a study of tumor and adjacent non-tumor tissue in lung cancer (dated by TCRdb to 2017 to 2018). The method was multiplex PCR. The reads were generated on an Illumina HiSeq 2500. Following protocols modified from ARM-PCR, the researchers constructed TCRbeta libraries through three rounds of nested PCR with primers (Table S4). In TCRdb, the public reads were trimmed at Q25 with fastp and aligned with MiXCR, with productive beta chains retained. When rows share a CDR3 protein, they turn into one entry using the most common DNA and genes. The sample profile shows 75,000 to 95,000 distinct CDR3 sequences; 65% to 75% of them were found once. The ten largest clonotypes hold about a sixth of the sample. RNA was extracted from bulk unsorted tissue and checked for quality with a NanoDrop ND-1000 and an Agilent 2100. Sequenced sample: lung tumor tissue. These receptors all come from a man aged 60-69 years with non-small cell lung cancer.

The chain joins TRBV4-1 to TRBJ1-3, with TRBD1 as a possible D gene (5 bases). Trimming shortened V by 6 bases and J by 0 bases, and 12 bases separated the two germline ends. Germline loops: CDR1 MGHRA, CDR2 YSYEKL. There are 15 residues in the CDR3. The chain's CDR3 is CASRIWGLSGNTIYF. For the CDR3, the DNA is TGCGCCAGCAGAATATGGGGACTCTCTGGAAACACCATATATTTT.

Notes on this clonotype: At one end, the junction sequence differs from germline, possibly due to a read error. The gene calls are TRBV7-9 and TRBJ2-1; the D gene could be TRBD1 or TRBD2 (6 bases each). Germline lookup yields CDR1 SEHNR and CDR2 FQNEAQ (reference sequence). CDR3 length: 15 residues. In DNA form, the CDR3 reads TGTGCCAGCATCGCGCCGGGGGCAACTAGCAATGAGAAGTTCTTC. This codes for CASIAPGATSNEKFF.

Turning to this clonotype: A single base separates this from a much larger clone, so it may be a read error. The chain uses TRBV20-1 and TRBJ2-7; D is perhaps TRBD2 (6 bases). Germline loops: CDR1 DFQATT, CDR2 SNEGSKA (reference sequence). This CDR3 spans 13 amino acids. The CDR3 DNA reads TGCAGTGCTGGTGGGAGGCAGGGCGCCGAGCTGTACTTC. Translation gives CSAGGRQGAELYF.

The CDR3 DNA reads TGTGCCAGCAGCTTCAGGATAGCGATCCCCTACGAGCAGTACTTC. Amino acids: CASSFRIAIPYEQYF. The chain employs TRBV5-6 and TRBJ2-7; a weak D match, TRBD2 (5 bases). The CDR3 is 15 amino acids. CDR1 is SGHDT, CDR2 YYEEEE, per germline. Trimming cost V 2 bases and J 2 bases, with 14 bases left between them.

The DNA of the CDR3 is TGCGCCAGCAGCCTGGACAGACGGACTGAAGCTTTCTTT. Its protein product is CASSLDRRTEAFF. V and J are TRBV5-1 and TRBJ1-1, with D possibly being TRBD1 (6 bases). Germline lookup yields CDR1 SGHRS and CDR2 YFSETQ. This CDR3 spans 13 amino acids. With 4 bases removed from V and 5 bases from J, the gap between germline ends came to 12 bases. The variable domain in full, with the rest retrieved from reference TRBV5-1 and TRBJ1-1, is KAGVTQTPRYLIKTRGQQVTLSCSPISGHRSVSWYQQTPGQGLQFLFEYFSETQRNKGNFPGRFSGRQFSNSRSEMNVSTLELGDSALYLCASSLDRRTEAFFGQGTRLTVV.

As for this clonotype: With a much larger clone just one base away, this may be a read error. The chain employs TRBV20-1 and TRBJ1-2, with a tentative D call TRBD1 (6 bases). Looked up from germline, CDR1 is DFQATT and CDR2 is SNEGSKA (reference sequence). V lost 2 bases and J 7 bases, leaving 14 bases between the germline ends. This CDR3 is 13 amino acids long. In DNA, the CDR3 is TGCAGTGCTAGACGGGACAACTTCGGTGGCTACACCTTC. It encodes CSARRDNFGGYTF.

For this clonotype: Without the conserved terminal phenylalanine or tryptophan, this CDR3 likely stems from a read error. V and J are TRBV4-3 and TRBJ2-5; TRBD1 or TRBD2 may be the D gene (6 bases each). Germline CDR1 and CDR2: LGHNA and YSLEER. The CDR3 runs to 16 residues. CDR3 nucleotides: TGCGCTAGCAGCCAAGATAGGGGGGTGGGCCAAGAGACCCAGTACTTA. It specifies CASSQDRGVGQETQYL.

With regard to this clonotype: This may be a read error: a much more frequent sequence differs by one nucleotide. The gene calls are TRBV28 and TRBJ2-7, with D unresolved. This CDR3 region has 11 residues. CDR1 and CDR2 (germline): MDHEN, SYDVKM. The CDR3 region is CANRIGPNLAF. The CDR3, as DNA: TGTGCCAATAGGATAGGGCCGAACTTGGCGTTC.

The chain uses TRBV6-2 or TRBV6-3 and TRBJ1-2, with D maybe TRBD1 (5 bases). The CDR3 covers 14 residues. V shed 6 bases and J shed 11 bases, with 22 bases lying between them. The germline V gene has CDR1 MNHEY and CDR2 SVGEGT. For the CDR3, the DNA is TGTGCCAGCAGACTCGAGGTCAGGGAGGCTGGATACACCTTC. Its translation is CASRLEVREAGYTF.

Concerning this clonotype: A junction boundary mismatches the germline segment, possibly from a read error. The chain joins TRBV7-8 to TRBJ2-3; weak D call: TRBD1 (6 bases). The germline V gene encodes CDR1 SGHVS and CDR2 FQNEAQ. This CDR3 contains 13 residues. CDR3 in amino acids: CASSNLRTDKQYF. CDR3 sequence (DNA): TGTGCCAGCAGCAACCTCAGGACAGATAAGCAGTATTTT.

As concerns this clonotype: One base away lies a much larger clone, so this may be a sequencing read error. Since the CDR3 does not end with the conserved phenylalanine or tryptophan, this likely comes from a read error. The DNA is left out, because the CDR3 cannot be placed on it with certainty; the CDR3 is given as TCRdb lists it. V and J are TRBV4-3 and TRBJ2-1; TRBD1 is the table's D call, not checked against the DNA. The CDR3 is 15 residues long, counting both termini. Germline V gene lookup returns CDR1 LGHNA and CDR2 YSLEER. This CDR3 is CASSQGGNGGNEQLL.

Turning to this clonotype: A read error may produce the germline difference seen at one junction end. This chain uses TRBV4-3 with TRBJ2-1; D uncertain. CDR1 and CDR2 (germline): LGHNA, YSLEER. This CDR3 comprises 14 residues. This chain's CDR3 is CAISQDLSYNERFF. The CDR3 region has the DNA TGCGCCATCAGCCAAGATCTGTCGTACAATGAGCGGTTCTTC.

This clonotype is medium-sized within its sample. J is TRBJ1-2 and V is TRBV11-1; D possibly corresponds to TRBD1 (6 bases). This CDR3 region has 15 residues. Germline V gives CDR1 SGHAT, CDR2 FQDESV (reference sequence). V was shortened by 5 bases and J by 3 bases, with 16 bases between the two germline ends. The CDR3 nucleotides are TGTGCCAGCAGCGCCAATACAGGGAACCACTATGGCTACACCTTC. Translated: CASSANTGNHYGYTF. The variable domain in full, completed from reference TRBV11-1 and TRBJ1-2, reads EAEVAQSPRYKITEKSQAVAFWCDPISGHATLYWYRQILGQGPELLVQFQDESVVDDSQLPKDRFSAERLKGVDSTLKIQPAELGDSAMYLCASSANTGNHYGYTFGSGTRLTVV.

Many counts were recorded for this clonotype. The chain couples TRBV20-1 to TRBJ2-3; 11 nucleotides agree with TRBD2. V lost 1 base to trimming and J lost 3 bases; unmatched junction nucleotides: 6. Per germline, CDR1 DFQATT and CDR2 SNEGSKA (reference sequence). The CDR3 contains 16 residues. CDR3 sequence (DNA): TGCAGTGCTAGAGTTCCGGGACTAGCGGCAACAGATACGCAGTATTTT. Translated, it gives CSARVPGLAATDTQYF.

This clonotype was observed at least ten times. The conserved phenylalanine or tryptophan is not found at the CDR3 terminus, so this likely reflects a read error. The chain is built from TRBV6-6 and TRBJ1-1; possible D gene TRBD1, 5 bases. The CDR3 contains 15 residues. V lost 5 bases, J lost 4 bases, and 17 bases lay in between. The germline CDR1 and CDR2 sequences are MNHNY and SVGAGI (reference sequence). The CDR3 sequence: CASSTPAGKVTEAFS. The CDR3 coding sequence is TGTGCCAGCAGTACACCGGCAGGGAAGGTCACTGAAGCTTTCTCT.

The table lists this clonotype with many counts. This sequence joins TRBV4-3 and TRBJ2-7; no clear D gene. CDR3 length: 15 amino acids. The V gene lost 1 base and the J gene lost 5 bases, with 15 bases spanning the gap. Per the germline V gene, CDR1 is LGHNA and CDR2 is YSLEER. The chain's CDR3 is CASSQGIGAGDEQYF. The DNA for the CDR3 is TGCGCCAGCAGCCAAGGAATCGGAGCAGGTGACGAGCAGTACTTC.